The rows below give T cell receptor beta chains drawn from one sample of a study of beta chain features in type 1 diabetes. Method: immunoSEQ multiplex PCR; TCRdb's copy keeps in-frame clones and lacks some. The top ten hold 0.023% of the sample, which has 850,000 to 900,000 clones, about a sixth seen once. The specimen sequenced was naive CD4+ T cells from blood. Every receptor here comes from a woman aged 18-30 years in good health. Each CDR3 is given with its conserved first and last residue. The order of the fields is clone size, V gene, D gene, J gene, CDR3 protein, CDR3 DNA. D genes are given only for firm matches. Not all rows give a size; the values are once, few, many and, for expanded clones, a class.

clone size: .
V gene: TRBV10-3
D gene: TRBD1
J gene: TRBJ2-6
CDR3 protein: CAISDLGTGGHPGANVLTF
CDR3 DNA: TGTGCCATCAGTGACTTGGGGACAGGGGGCCACCCTGGGGCCAACGTCCTGACTTTC

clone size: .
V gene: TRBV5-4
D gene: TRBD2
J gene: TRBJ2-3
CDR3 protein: CASSLGLAASTDTQYF
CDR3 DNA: TGTGCCAGCAGCCTGGGACTAGCGGCCAGCACAGATACGCAGTATTTT

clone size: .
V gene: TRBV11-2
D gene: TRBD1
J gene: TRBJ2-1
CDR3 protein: CASSVGDSQGNEQFF
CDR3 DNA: TGTGCCAGCAGTGTGGGGGACAGCCAAGGCAATGAGCAGTTCTTC

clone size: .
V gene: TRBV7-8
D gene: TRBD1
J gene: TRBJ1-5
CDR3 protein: CASSLADRVNQPQHF
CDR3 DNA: TGTGCCAGCAGCTTAGCGGACAGGGTCAATCAGCCCCAGCATTTT

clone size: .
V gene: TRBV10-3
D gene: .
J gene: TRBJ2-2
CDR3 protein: CAINPGTTGELFF
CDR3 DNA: TGTGCCATCAACCCTGGGACGACCGGGGAGCTGTTTTTT

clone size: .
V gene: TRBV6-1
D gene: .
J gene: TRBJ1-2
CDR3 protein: CASSEGLDYGYTF
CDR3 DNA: TGTGCCAGCAGTGAAGGGTTGGACTATGGCTACACCTTC

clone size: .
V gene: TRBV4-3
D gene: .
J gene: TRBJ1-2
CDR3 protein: CASSQASLTNYGYTF
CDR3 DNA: TGCGCCAGCAGCCAAGCGTCTTTGACTAACTATGGCTACACCTTC

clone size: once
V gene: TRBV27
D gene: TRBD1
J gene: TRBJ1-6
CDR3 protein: CASSSNTGVLNNSPLHF
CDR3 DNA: TGTGCCAGCAGTTCGAATACAGGGGTTCTGAATAATTCACCCCTCCACTTT

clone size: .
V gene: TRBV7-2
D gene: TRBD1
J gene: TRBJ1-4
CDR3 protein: CASRQTGGGEKLFF
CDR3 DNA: TGTGCCAGCAGACAAACAGGGGGCGGCGAAAAACTGTTTTTT

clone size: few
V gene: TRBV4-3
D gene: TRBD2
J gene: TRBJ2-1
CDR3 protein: CASSQRAGANAYNEQFF
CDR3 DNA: TGCGCCAGCAGCCAACGAGCGGGAGCGAACGCCTACAATGAGCAGTTCTTC

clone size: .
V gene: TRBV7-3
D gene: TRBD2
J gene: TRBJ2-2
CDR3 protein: CASSLGLAAGELFF
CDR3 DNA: TGTGCCAGCAGCTTGGGACTAGCGGCCGGGGAGCTGTTTTTT

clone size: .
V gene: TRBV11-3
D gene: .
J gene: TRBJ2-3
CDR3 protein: CASSLDLKDTQYF
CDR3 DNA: TGTGCCAGCAGCTTAGATTTGAAGGATACGCAGTATTTT

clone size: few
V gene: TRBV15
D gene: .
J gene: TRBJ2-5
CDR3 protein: CATSRQETQYF
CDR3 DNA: TGTGCCACCAGCAGGCAGGAGACCCAGTACTTC

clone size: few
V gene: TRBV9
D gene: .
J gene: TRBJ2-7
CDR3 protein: CASSVEGERGEQYF
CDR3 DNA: TGTGCCAGCAGCGTAGAAGGGGAACGCGGCGAGCAGTACTTC

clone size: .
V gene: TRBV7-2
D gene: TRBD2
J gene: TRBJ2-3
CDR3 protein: CASSLVPSGGGTDTQYF
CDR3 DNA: TGTGCCAGCAGCTTAGTACCTAGCGGGGGAGGCACAGATACGCAGTATTTT

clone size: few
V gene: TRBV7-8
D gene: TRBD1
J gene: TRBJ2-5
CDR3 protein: CASILLGRGIRETQYF
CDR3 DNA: TGTGCCAGCATCCTACTAGGCAGGGGGATTAGAGAGACCCAGTACTTC

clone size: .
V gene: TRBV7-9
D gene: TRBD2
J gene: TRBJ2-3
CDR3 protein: CASGRGRRDTQYF
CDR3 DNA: TGTGCCAGCGGGCGCGGGAGAAGAGATACGCAGTATTTT

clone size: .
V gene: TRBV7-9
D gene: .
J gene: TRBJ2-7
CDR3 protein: CASSRTIFPDSFYEQYF
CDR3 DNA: TGTGCCAGCAGCCGTACAATCTTCCCGGACTCCTTCTACGAGCAGTACTTC

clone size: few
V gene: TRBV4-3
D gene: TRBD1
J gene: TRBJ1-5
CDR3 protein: CASSPTGTGDQPQHF
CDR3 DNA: TGCGCCAGCAGCCCAACAGGGACAGGGGATCAGCCCCAGCATTTT